The 7 T cell receptor beta chains given below trace back to one sample, sequenced in a study of blood T cells in healthy people across ages. The authors ran a second PCR of roughly 6 to 12 cycles using a sample-barcoded 5' primer and a J-beta primer mix. Via MiXCR, TCRdb re-called the 5' RACE reads, giving one row per CDR3 protein. In the table there are hundreds of thousands of distinct CDR3 sequences, 62% of which are singletons. The sequenced sample consisted of blood. These receptor sequences come from a young man in good health.

This clonotype has only a few counts. The chain carries TRBV7-2 and TRBJ1-2; the match to TRBD1 covers 10 bases. The trim removed 7 bases at V and 4 bases at J, leaving 6 bases unmatched. The CDR3 loop spans 14 amino acids. Germline CDR1 and CDR2: SGHTA and FQGNSA. The CDR3 nucleotides are TGTGCCAGCATCGGACAGGGGGGCCCCTATGGCTACACCTTC. Translating gives CASIGQGGPYGYTF.

This chain connects TRBV12-3 or TRBV12-4 to TRBJ1-1; 8 bases are a match to TRBD1. V lost 5 bases and J lost 7; bases outside the gene matches: 12. The CDR3 runs 15 residues. The CDR3 sequence: CASSPRQGTMGEAFF. The CDR3 DNA sequence: TGTGCCAGCAGTCCCAGACAGGGGACGATGGGTGAAGCTTTCTTT.

There are a few counts of this clonotype. This CDR3 reads CASSQDRGNQPQHF. In nucleotides, the CDR3 is TGTGCCAGCAGCCAAGACAGGGGCAATCAGCCCCAGCATTTT. The chain combines TRBV7-9 with TRBJ1-5; 7 bases align to TRBD1. This CDR3 has 14 residues. In germline, CDR1 is SEHNR, CDR2 FQNEAQ (reference sequence). J lost 2 bases, V lost 5 bases, and 3 bases had no gene match.

The sample holds one count of this clonotype. The genes are TRBV9 and TRBJ1-6; D unresolved. This CDR3 region has 16 residues. In germline, CDR1 is SGDLS, CDR2 YYNGEE. The V and J ends lost 0 bases and 6 bases respectively, with 13 bases between them. This CDR3 is CASSVEAVRANSPLHF. CDR3 coding DNA: TGTGCCAGCAGCGTAGAGGCGGTCAGAGCTAATTCACCCCTCCACTTT.

The V call is TRBV10-3, the J call TRBJ2-1, with D possibly matching TRBD2 (6 bases). Deletions cut 4 bases from V and 5 bases from J, with 6 bases between. CDR1 and CDR2 (germline): ENHRY, SYGVKD. The CDR3 totals 12 residues. In nucleotides, the CDR3 is TGTGCCATCAGTGGCGGGGACAATGAGCAGTTCTTC. This translates into CAISGGDNEQFF.

This sequence joins TRBV4-3 and TRBJ2-5; D is possibly TRBD1 (5 bases). The J call is doubtful: the DNA matches TRBJ2-7 better. The CDR3 sequence is 15 residues long. Germline-derived CDR1 and CDR2 are LGHNA and YSLEER. CDR3 sequence: CASSQDSQVPYEQYF. Written as DNA, the CDR3 is TGCGCCAGCAGCCAAGATTCACAGGTACCCTACGAGCAGTACTTC.

The chain is built from TRBV20-1 and TRBJ1-6; unclear D gene. The CDR3 is 15 residues long. Germline lookup yields CDR1 DFQATT and CDR2 SNEGSKA (reference sequence). Trimming pared 1 base from V and 9 bases from J, leaving 16 bases between. The CDR3 spells CSARGRDLGISPLHF. Here the CDR3 DNA reads TGCAGTGCTAGAGGCCGGGATTTGGGGATTTCACCCCTCCACTTT.